This is a list of T cell receptor beta chains from one sample in a study of Ad26.COV2.S vaccination and SARS-CoV-2 variants. Data came from immunoSEQ multiplex PCR; TCRdb stores just in-frame clones and leaves some out. The sample records over 400,000 clones, roughly 90% being singletons. The sequenced sample was peripheral blood, obtained in a trial of Ad26.COV2.S vaccine versus placebo. The receptors come from a person aged 18 to 65 who received the Ad26.COV2.S COVID-19 vaccine or a placebo. The CDR3 runs from the conserved cysteine through the conserved F or W.

V gene: TRBV27
CDR3 protein: CASSPQTGITGELFF

V gene: TRBV15
CDR3 protein: CATSRDLGTEAFF

V gene: TRBV11-2
CDR3 protein: CASSLVEPGLKAFF

V gene: TRBV19
CDR3 protein: CASSRDRGLGGYTF

V gene: TRBV7-9
CDR3 protein: CASSSSGGTAKNIQYF

V gene: TRBV7-9
CDR3 protein: CASSLSQGGNTIYF

V gene: TRBV7-8
CDR3 protein: CASSPRGGGTEAFF

V gene: TRBV12-3/TRBV12-4
CDR3 protein: CASSFTGGTEAFF

V gene: TRBV9
CDR3 protein: CASSAYLGELFF

V gene: TRBV7-2
CDR3 protein: CASSFRDADTQYF

V gene: TRBV6-4
CDR3 protein: CASSDSSQGSDTQYF

V gene: TRBV14
CDR3 protein: CASSQGWNTGELFF

V gene: TRBV13
CDR3 protein: CASSPSVNYGYTF

V gene: TRBV5-4
CDR3 protein: CASSLDLTQRNSPLHF

V gene: TRBV7-2
CDR3 protein: CASRARGTIVYEQYF

V gene: TRBV5-1
CDR3 protein: CASSFGANYGYTF

V gene: TRBV2
CDR3 protein: CASSDGLAYEQYF